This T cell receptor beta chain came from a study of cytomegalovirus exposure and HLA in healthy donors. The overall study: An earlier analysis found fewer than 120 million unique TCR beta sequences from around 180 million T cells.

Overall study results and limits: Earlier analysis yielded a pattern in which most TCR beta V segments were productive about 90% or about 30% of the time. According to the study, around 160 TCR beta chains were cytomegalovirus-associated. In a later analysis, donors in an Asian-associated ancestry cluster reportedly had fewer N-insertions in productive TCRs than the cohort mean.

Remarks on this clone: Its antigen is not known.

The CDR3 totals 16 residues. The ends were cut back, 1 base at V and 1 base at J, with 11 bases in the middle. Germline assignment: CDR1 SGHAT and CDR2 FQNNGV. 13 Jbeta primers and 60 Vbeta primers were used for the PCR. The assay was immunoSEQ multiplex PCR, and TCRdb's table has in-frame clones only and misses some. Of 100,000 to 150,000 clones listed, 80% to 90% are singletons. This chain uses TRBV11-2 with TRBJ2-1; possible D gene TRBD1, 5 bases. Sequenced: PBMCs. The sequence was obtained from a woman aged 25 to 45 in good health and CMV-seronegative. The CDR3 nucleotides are TGTGCCAGCAGCTTAGGCACAGGCAATTCCTACAATGAGCAGTTCTTC. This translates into CASSLGTGNSYNEQFF.